This T cell receptor beta chain was sequenced during a study of cytomegalovirus exposure and HLA in healthy donors. The study, taken as a whole, reports: It was taken for granted in presence/absence analyses that sequencing depth across donors was roughly uniform. The records held CMV serostatus as the only immune exposure information. Sequencing artifact likely explains a cluster of highly shared sequence variants. Follow-up analysis seemed to connect common viral pathogens with several of the most significant clusters identified.

With respect to this clone: The antigen is not known.

The PCR had 60 Vbeta and 13 Jbeta primers. Data came from immunoSEQ multiplex PCR; TCRdb stores just in-frame clones and leaves some out. The table lists 140,000 or so clones, 80% of them singletons. Trimming cost V 1 base and J 5 bases; bases outside gene matches: 6. CDR3 size: 15 residues. Germline V gene lookup returns CDR1 SGHDT and CDR2 YYEEEE. This chain links TRBV5-6 with TRBJ2-5; the match to TRBD1 covers 9 bases. The receptor's source is a woman under 40 in good health and CMV-seronegative. Sequencing input: PBMCs. CDR3 protein: CASSLNRGRSETQYF. CDR3 in DNA: TGTGCCAGCAGCTTGAACAGGGGGCGGAGTGAGACCCAGTACTTC.